This T cell receptor (beta chain) was observed in a study of T cells after posttransplantation cyclophosphamide. The germline V gene encodes CDR1 SEHNR and CDR2 FQNEAQ (reference sequence). This CDR3 comprises 15 residues. Trimming cost V 6 bases and J 3 bases; bases outside gene matches: 10. There are many counts of this clone. Its antigen is not known. Study results and limitations: TRB overlap between skin or GI tissue T cells and blood was limited. After PTCy, TRB diversity resembled that of CNI/methotrexate controls. Later post-transplant blood repertoires were often dominated by donor CD8+ memory clones.

The related graft donor's blood sample was taken on the day of bone marrow donation. The protocol was immunoSEQ multiplex PCR, while the TCRdb copy is restricted to in-frame clones and leaves out a portion. The sample was found to contain 30,000 to 35,000 clones, and every one recurs. V is TRBV7-9 and J is TRBJ1-1; 7 bases map to TRBD1. The TCR comes from a woman between 50 and 59 years old in good health and a related stem cell transplant donor. Material for sequencing was PBMCs. The CDR3 loop reads CASRAQTGVDTEAFF. The CDR3 DNA reads TGTGCCAGCAGGGCTCAAACAGGGGTGGACACTGAAGCTTTCTTT. Complete variable domain (other parts from reference TRBV7-9 and TRBJ1-1): DTGVSQNPRHKITKRGQNVTFRCDPISEHNRLYWYRQTLGQGPEFLTYFQNEAQLEKSRLLSDRFSAERPKGSFSTLEIQRTEQGDSAMYLCASRAQTGVDTEAFFGQGTRLTVV.